The 30 T cell receptor beta chains below were found in one sample sequenced in a study of T cell repertoires in cytomegalovirus infection. These receptors have no known antigen. TCRdb processed the reads anew with MiXCR; each CDR3 protein has one entry. The sample carries approximately 910,000 distinct CDR3 sequences, less than 35% recorded once. Sequences were derived from cultured CD8+ T cells from PBMCs, sampled from culture after CMV antigen stimulation. These receptors originate from a human donor in good health (CMV status not recorded). Some clones in this sample may be carry-over from other donors' samples.

This clonotype has at least ten counts. This rearrangement joins TRBV7-8 to TRBJ2-1; D is ambiguous. The CDR3 is 17 residues long. The V end was cut by 5 bases, the J end by 3 bases, with 20 bases between. CDR1 and CDR2 (germline): SGHVS, FQNEAQ. As DNA, the CDR3 is TGTGCCAGCAGCCGAGCGACATCCCTGGCATTCTACAATGAGCAGTTCTTC. It codes for CASSRATSLAFYNEQFF.

V is TRBV27 and J is TRBJ1-1; a possible D gene is TRBD1 (5 bases). The CDR3 runs 15 residues. Trimming took off 2 bases at V and 2 bases at J, with 12 bases between the two ends. Germline loops: CDR1 MNHEY, CDR2 SMNVEV (reference sequence). CDR3 residues: CASSLRDFRNTEAFF. The CDR3 region has the DNA TGTGCCAGCAGTTTACGGGACTTCCGAAACACTGAAGCTTTCTTT.

This chain connects TRBV5-4 to TRBJ1-4, with D possibly TRBD1 on 6 matching bases. CDR3 length: 16 residues. Trimming shortened V by 5 bases and J by 7 bases, and 21 bases separated the two germline ends. Germline values: CDR1 SGHNT, CDR2 YYREEE (reference sequence). The DNA for the CDR3 is TGTGCCAGCAGTCTGGGAAGGGGGGGGCTCGGTGAAAAACTGTTTTTT. This gives the protein CASSLGRGGLGEKLFF. Full variable domain (missing parts from reference TRBV5-4 and TRBJ1-4): ETGVTQSPTHLIKTRGQQVTLRCSSQSGHNTVSWYQQALGQGPQFIFQYYREEENGRGNFPPRFSGLQFPNYSSELNVNALELDDSALYLCASSLGRGGLGEKLFFGSGTQLSVL.

This clonotype was seen more than once but under ten times. V is TRBV24-1 and J is TRBJ2-2; no reliable D call. The CDR3 is 12 amino acids. CDR1 KGHDR and CDR2 SFDVKD come from the germline V gene. V shed 2 bases and J shed 5 bases, with 2 bases lying between them. CDR3 sequence (DNA): TGTGCCACCAGTGATTCAACCGGGGAGCTGTTTTTT. The encoded protein is CATSDSTGELFF.

This clonotype was recorded at least ten times. The rearrangement joins TRBV7-8 to TRBJ1-1; 9 nucleotides line up with TRBD1. This CDR3 contains 14 residues. Germline V CDR1 and CDR2: SGHVS, FQNEAQ. The ends lost 4 bases at V and 4 bases at J; junction bases unmatched: 4. CDR3 DNA sequence: TGTGCCAGCAGCTCAAGACAGGGGGTCACTGAAGCTTTCTTT. Protein: CASSSRQGVTEAFF.

This clonotype was found many times. The chain uses TRBV15 and TRBJ1-1; no definite D call. Germline CDR1 reads LNHNV; CDR2 reads YYDKDF (reference sequence). The CDR3 length is 12 residues. Trimming shortened V by 1 base and J by 3 bases, and 3 bases separated the two germline ends. This CDR3 reads CATSRGDTEAFF. The CDR3 DNA sequence: TGTGCCACCAGCAGAGGGGACACTGAAGCTTTCTTT.

This chain connects TRBV27 to TRBJ1-6, with unresolved D. Germline V CDR1 and CDR2: MNHEY, SMNVEV (reference sequence). The V end lost 2 bases, the J end lost 10 bases, and 9 bases lay between the germline ends. The CDR3 contains 13 residues. In DNA, the CDR3 is TGTGCCAGCAGTTTAAAGGCGAAATCACCCCTCCACTTT. Its protein is CASSLKAKSPLHF.

The sample holds a few counts of this clonotype. This chain uses TRBV24-1 with TRBJ2-2, with D possibly being TRBD1 (6 bases). The CDR3 contains 15 residues. Germline V CDR1 and CDR2: KGHDR, SFDVKD. The V gene lost 7 bases and the J gene lost 1 base, with 12 bases spanning the gap. The CDR3 DNA is TGTGCCACCAGCGATACGGACAGGAACACCGGGGAGCTGTTTTTT. Translation: CATSDTDRNTGELFF.

This clonotype came up a few times. As DNA, the CDR3 is TGTGCCAGCAGCTTCCCTAGCGGGGGAGCCACAGATACGCAGTATTTT. It specifies CASSFPSGGATDTQYF. V usage is TRBV11-2 and J usage is TRBJ2-3; 10 positions match TRBD2. In germline, CDR1 is SGHAT, CDR2 FQNNGV. The J segment lost 2 bases and the V segment lost 3 bases, leaving 5 bases of the junction unmatched. CDR3 length: 16 amino acids.

V gene TRBV5-1 combines with J gene TRBJ2-1; D not resolved. This CDR3 is 12 amino acids long. Germline lookup yields CDR1 SGHRS and CDR2 YFSETQ. Trimming removed 3 bases at V and 9 bases at J, with 10 bases between. In DNA form, the CDR3 reads TGCGCCAGCAGCTCCGTGGTCGGTGAGCAGTTCTTC. Translation: CASSSVVGEQFF. Using reference TRBV5-1 and TRBJ2-1 for the parts outside the CDR3, the full variable domain is KAGVTQTPRYLIKTRGQQVTLSCSPISGHRSVSWYQQTPGQGLQFLFEYFSETQRNKGNFPGRFSGRQFSNSRSEMNVSTLELGDSALYLCASSSVVGEQFFGPGTRLTVL.

The chain has TRBV6-2 or TRBV6-3 and TRBJ2-5, with D unclear. V lost 2 bases to trimming and J lost 5 bases, with 6 bases between them. Germline V gene data show CDR1 as MNHEY and CDR2 as SVGEGT. The CDR3 has 12 residues. The CDR3 spells CASSYAWETQYF. CDR3 DNA sequence: TGTGCCAGCAGTTACGCGTGGGAGACCCAGTACTTC.

This chain uses TRBV6-1 with TRBJ2-3; possibly TRBD1 for D (6 bases). CDR1 MNHNS and CDR2 SASEGT come from the germline V gene. CDR3 length: 15 residues. The V and J ends lost 2 bases and 0 bases respectively, with 9 bases between them. Here the CDR3 reads CASSESDSSTDTQYF. The CDR3 nucleotides are TGTGCCAGCAGTGAATCGGACAGCAGCACAGATACGCAGTATTTT.

The V and J genes are TRBV24-1 and TRBJ1-5; the D is unclear. Trimming shortened V by 2 bases and J by 4 bases, and 14 bases separated the two germline ends. This CDR3 is built from 16 residues. CDR1 and CDR2 from the germline V gene are KGHDR and SFDVKD. CDR3 sequence: CATSDSGRESNQPQHF. The DNA for the CDR3 is TGTGCCACCAGTGATTCAGGACGGGAAAGTAATCAGCCCCAGCATTTT.

The genes are TRBV27 and TRBJ2-5; the match to TRBD2 covers 7 bases. Per germline, CDR1 MNHEY and CDR2 SMNVEV (reference sequence). V lost 2 bases to trimming and J lost 5 bases; unmatched junction nucleotides: 8. This CDR3 comprises 15 residues. The CDR3 coding sequence is TGTGCCAGCAGTTTAGGGGGGGTCCAAGGGGAGACCCAGTACTTC. It encodes CASSLGGVQGETQYF.

In its sample, this clonotype was seen a few times. The J gene is TRBJ1-1, the V gene TRBV4-1; possible D gene TRBD1, 6 bases. Looked up from germline, CDR1 is MGHRA and CDR2 is YSYEKL. The ends were cut back, 4 bases at V and 1 base at J, with 10 bases in the middle. The CDR3 length is 14 residues. The CDR3 coding sequence is TGCGCCAGCAGCCTCCCGGACAGGAACACTGAAGCTTTCTTT. Translating gives CASSLPDRNTEAFF.

This clonotype was counted only a few times. This chain joins TRBV4-2 and TRBJ2-5, with D perhaps TRBD2 (5 bases). Trimming stripped 5 bases from V and 5 bases from J, with 12 bases between. Germline V gene sequence: CDR1 LGHNA, CDR2 YNFKEQ. This CDR3 has 13 amino acids. DNA for the CDR3: TGTGCCAGCAGCGACACACCGGGGGAGACCCAGTACTTC. Protein product: CASSDTPGETQYF.

This clonotype was detected only a few times. The V and J genes are TRBV27 and TRBJ2-3, with TRBD2 matching over 8 bases. Trimming took 3 bases from V and 4 from J; bases not matched to a gene: 6. This CDR3 contains 15 residues. Germline CDR1 and CDR2: MNHEY and SMNVEV (reference sequence). CDR3 sequence: CASSLNGGAADTQYF. The CDR3 DNA follows: TGTGCCAGCAGTTTGAACGGGGGGGCAGCAGATACGCAGTATTTT.

The sample holds a few counts of this clonotype. The chain recombines TRBV25-1 with TRBJ1-2; no clear D. Germline V CDR1 and CDR2: MGHDK, SYGVNS. The CDR3 totals 13 residues. Trimming removed 1 base at V and 8 bases at J, with 11 bases between. The CDR3 sequence: CASSESFRDGYTF. The CDR3, as DNA: TGTGCCAGCAGTGAATCCTTCCGAGACGGCTACACCTTC.

V gene TRBV6-2 or TRBV6-3 combines with J gene TRBJ2-3; D is unresolved. Trimming removed 2 bases from V and 0 bases from J, with 6 bases in between. Germline CDR1 MNHEY, CDR2 SVGEGT. The CDR3 runs to 14 residues. In nucleotides, the CDR3 is TGTGCCAGCAGTTACAAGGTTAGCACAGATACGCAGTATTTT. Its translation is CASSYKVSTDTQYF.

The gene calls are TRBV6-5 and TRBJ1-1, with TRBD1 identical over 7 bases. Germline V gene lookup returns CDR1 MNHEY and CDR2 SVGAGI. CDR3 length: 14 residues. With 5 bases clipped from V and 3 bases from J, the junction kept 6 bases outside the gene matches. CDR3 nucleotide sequence: TGTGCCAGCAGTAGGACAGGCCCCCACACTGAAGCTTTCTTT. Translated: CASSRTGPHTEAFF.

Many counts were recorded for this clonotype. CDR3 protein: CASSLWTSLGPQHF. CDR3 in DNA: TGTGCCAGCAGCTTATGGACCTCCTTAGGACCCCAGCATTTT. The rearrangement links TRBV7-2 to TRBJ1-5; D remains unclear. Germline values: CDR1 SGHTA, CDR2 FQGNSA. This CDR3 spans 14 amino acids. V was shortened by 2 bases and J by 10 bases, with 15 bases between the two germline ends.

In its sample, this clonotype was seen many times. The rearrangement links TRBV10-2 to TRBJ2-1; 9 bases agree with TRBD2. The CDR3 sequence is 15 residues long. The germline V gene has CDR1 WSHSY and CDR2 SAAADI. The ends lost 0 bases at V and 6 bases at J; junction bases unmatched: 3. CDR3 sequence reads: CASSESLAGPNEQFF. The CDR3 DNA reads TGCGCCAGCAGTGAGTCCCTAGCGGGGCCCAATGAGCAGTTCTTC.

The CDR3 region is CASSLTRGVRRLDHYGYTF. CDR3 bases: TGTGCCAGCAGCCTCACGCGGGGTGTGCGGCGCTTGGATCACTATGGCTACACCTTC. The genes are TRBV7-8 and TRBJ1-2; no clear D gene. Per the germline V gene, CDR1 is SGHVS and CDR2 is FQNEAQ. The CDR3 extends over 19 amino acids. Trimming pared 5 bases from V and 3 bases from J, leaving 28 bases between.

This sequence joins TRBV19 and TRBJ2-1; 10 bases match TRBD1. V was clipped by 9 bases and J by 1 base; unmatched bases: 21. The CDR3 is 20 amino acids. Per germline, CDR1 LNHDA and CDR2 SQIVND (reference sequence). The chain's CDR3 is CASQRGRDRGVGPSYNEQFF. The CDR3 region has the DNA TGTGCCAGCCAAAGGGGCCGGGACAGGGGAGTCGGGCCATCCTACAATGAGCAGTTCTTC.

CDR3 bases: TGCGCCAGCAGCTCGATTAGCGGGGGCCTCACCTTCAATGAGCAGTTCTTC. This gives the protein CASSSISGGLTFNEQFF. J is TRBJ2-1 and V is TRBV5-1, with 9 bases fitting TRBD2. V lost 3 bases, J lost 6 bases, and 13 bases stayed unmatched. Germline V lookup: CDR1 SGHRS, CDR2 YFSETQ. The CDR3 consists of 17 residues.

This rearrangement joins TRBV9 to TRBJ2-1, with D perhaps TRBD1 (6 bases). Germline V CDR1 and CDR2: SGDLS, YYNGEE. With 6 bases removed from V and 4 bases from J, the gap between germline ends came to 17 bases. The CDR3 is 15 amino acids. In nucleotides, the CDR3 is TGTGCCAGCAACGAGCTGGGGGCGAAATACAATGAGCAGTTCTTC. Its protein product is CASNELGAKYNEQFF.

The CDR3 nucleotides read TGTGCCAGCAGTTTATGGGGCACAGATACGCAGTATTTT. Translated: CASSLWGTDTQYF. The chain links TRBV12-3 or TRBV12-4 to TRBJ2-3, with unresolved D. The CDR3 spans 13 residues. Between the trimmed V and J ends, which lost 2 bases and 1 base, there was a span of 4 bases.

The V gene is TRBV24-1, the J gene TRBJ2-2, with TRBD1 as a possible D gene (6 bases). This CDR3 comprises 14 residues. V was cut by 7 bases and J by 0 bases, with 8 bases left in between. Per the germline V gene, CDR1 is KGHDR and CDR2 is SFDVKD. Here the CDR3 DNA reads TGTGCCACCAGAGACAGGACGAACACCGGGGAGCTGTTTTTT. Residues: CATRDRTNTGELFF.

Comment on this clonotype: This clone may be a read error of a much larger clone one base away. The chain's CDR3 is CASSLSEDGSPLHF. The CDR3 nucleotides read TGTGCCAGCAGCTTATCGGAGGACGGTTCACCCCTCCACTTT. The V gene is TRBV7-4, the J gene TRBJ1-6; the D is unclear. The V and J ends lost 2 bases and 9 bases respectively, with 11 bases between them. Per the germline V gene, CDR1 is SGHVT and CDR2 is SQSDAQ. The CDR3 totals 14 residues.

The chain couples TRBV10-3 to TRBJ2-2, with 7 bases aligning to TRBD1. CDR3 size: 14 residues. The ends lost 6 bases at V and 5 bases at J; junction bases unmatched: 6. Germline CDR1 reads ENHRY; CDR2 reads SYGVKD. The CDR3 region is CAIREGAETGELFF. The CDR3 DNA reads as TGTGCCATCAGAGAGGGGGCGGAGACCGGGGAGCTGTTTTTT.